The 7 T cell receptor beta chains reported below all come from one sample, sequenced in a study of identical twins (dated by TCRdb to about 2016). Library preparation was by 5' RACE. Instrument used: Illumina HiSeq 2000. TCRdb redid the processing of the public reads, applying fastp at Q25 and MiXCR, and retained in-frame beta chains. All rows with the same CDR3 protein become a single entry with the most common DNA and genes. For this sample there are about 570,000 distinct CDR3 sequences; just under 10% appear just once. The ten largest make up 2.5% to 3% of the sample. The same data also went into a second study, on yellow fever vaccine responses in identical twins.

The sample taken for sequencing was PBMCs. The source is a woman between 18 and 29 years old in good health.

In this sample, this clonotype turned up a few times. The V gene is TRBV12-3 or TRBV12-4, the J gene TRBJ2-1; no clear D. V lost 5 bases to trimming and J lost 10 bases, with 12 bases between them. The CDR3 is 12 residues long. CDR3 loop: CASSPNHREQFF. Here the CDR3 DNA reads TGTGCCAGCAGTCCCAACCATAGGGAGCAGTTCTTC.

Turning to this clonotype: One end of the junction varies from germline; a read error may be responsible. V usage is TRBV5-5 and J usage is TRBJ2-7; D is undetermined. The germline CDR1 and CDR2 sequences are SGHKS and YYEKEE (reference sequence). There are 13 residues in the CDR3. This chain's CDR3 is CASSPGRSCEQYF. The DNA for the CDR3 is TGTGCCAGCAGCCCCGGCCGATCCTGCGAGCAGTACTTC.

In this sample, this clonotype turned up many times. The chain has TRBV24-1 and TRBJ2-4, with D perhaps TRBD1 or TRBD2 (5 bases each). Germline V gene data show CDR1 as KGHDR and CDR2 as SFDVKD. The V end was cut by 5 bases, the J end by 7 bases, with 14 bases between. The CDR3 loop spans 14 amino acids. CDR3 residues: CATSGGRVGNIQYF. In nucleotides, the CDR3 is TGTGCCACCAGTGGGGGACGAGTTGGGAACATTCAGTACTTC.

This clonotype was picked up a small number of times. This chain uses TRBV6-2 or TRBV6-3 with TRBJ2-2; 13 bases map to TRBD2. This CDR3 has 17 residues. V trimming: 5 bases; J trimming: 6 bases; junction bases outside the gene matches: 9. CDR1 and CDR2 from the germline V gene are MNHEY and SVGEGT. CDR3 coding DNA: TGTGCCAGCAGTGATCCTGGACTAGCGGGAGAATCCGGGGAGCTGTTTTTT. Amino acid sequence: CASSDPGLAGESGELFF.

The table lists this clonotype with a few counts. This sequence joins TRBV4-3 and TRBJ2-2; 12 nucleotides align to TRBD2. The CDR3 loop spans 16 amino acids. The germline gives CDR1 LGHNA, CDR2 YSLEER. Unmatched junction bases numbered 1, after V lost 1 base and J lost 4 bases. The DNA for the CDR3 is TGCGCCAGCAGCCAAGGGACTAGCGGGATCACCGGGGAGCTGTTTTTT. It encodes CASSQGTSGITGELFF.

This clonotype was recorded a few times. The DNA is omitted, as the CDR3 cannot be located on it reliably, and the CDR3 follows TCRdb's listing. The chain links TRBV21-1 to TRBJ2-7; the table's TRBD1 call for D was not verified on the DNA. TRBV21-1 counts as a pseudogene. The CDR3 is 16 amino acids in total, end residues counted. CDR3 sequence reads: CASSKVGAGIPYEQYF.

This clonotype was observed many times. The chain uses TRBV28 and TRBJ1-4; 7 bases match TRBD1. This CDR3 has 15 amino acids. Losses at the gene ends were 1 base for V and 7 bases for J; bases not matched to a gene: 6. Germline CDR1 MDHEN, CDR2 SYDVKM. CDR3 sequence reads: CASSLSPGGGEKLFF. CDR3 nucleotides: TGTGCCAGCAGTTTATCCCCAGGGGGAGGTGAAAAACTGTTTTTT. The whole variable domain, filled in from reference TRBV28 and TRBJ1-4, reads DVKVTQSSRYLVKRTGEKVFLECVQDMDHENMFWYRQDPGLGLRLIYFSYDVKMKEKGDIPEGYSVSREKKERFSLILESASTNQTSMYLCASSLSPGGGEKLFFGSGTQLSVL.